The 14 T cell receptor beta chains presented below share a single source sample, sequenced in a study of regulatory T cells in long-lasting Graves disease. The time point denotes: newly diagnosed GD, antithyroid drugs for less than 3 months. Generation of the TCR library employed RNA extracted from PBMCs. HTBI primers from iRepertoire and Arm-PCR of CDR3 regions yielded the TCR beta libraries. TCRdb processed the multiplex PCR reads anew with MiXCR; each CDR3 protein has one entry. The data hold approximately 480,000 distinct CDR3 sequences, with roughly 16% observed a single time. A further study also used this sample, focusing on T cells in Graves' hyperthyroidism and ophthalmopathy.

Sequenced here: peripheral blood mononuclear cells (PBMCs), sampled at new diagnosis, from a patient treated with antithyroid drugs. Receptors originate from a man aged 35-49 years with Graves disease.

This clonotype has a count of ten or more. The CDR3 ends on some other residue instead of the conserved phenylalanine or tryptophan, so this is likely a read error. The genes are TRBV2 and TRBJ2-7, with 7 bases fitting TRBD2. Looked up from germline, CDR1 is SNHLY and CDR2 is FYNNEI. V shed 5 bases and J 2 bases; nucleotides not matched to a gene: 6. The CDR3 runs to 14 residues. The CDR3 here is CASSKEGLAYEQYS. CDR3 nucleotide sequence: TGTGCCAGCAGTAAGGAAGGACTAGCCTACGAGCAGTACTCC.

This clonotype was found many times. This chain uses TRBV20-1 with TRBJ2-7; 11 nucleotides agree with TRBD2. Looked up from germline, CDR1 is DFQATT and CDR2 is SNEGSKA (reference sequence). Unmatched junction bases numbered 4, after V lost 5 bases and J lost 4 bases. The CDR3 runs 13 residues. The CDR3 protein is CSAPGLAEYEQYF. The DNA of the CDR3 is TGCAGTGCTCCGGGACTAGCGGAGTACGAGCAGTACTTC.

This clonotype has just one count. The V and J genes are TRBV6-5 and TRBJ1-4, with a tentative D call TRBD1 (6 bases). The V gene lost 4 bases and the J gene lost 3 bases, with 15 bases spanning the gap. CDR3 length: 16 amino acids. The germline V gene has CDR1 MNHEY and CDR2 SVGAGI. This chain's CDR3 is CASSSLQGGSNEKLFF. DNA for the CDR3: TGTGCCAGCAGTTCCCTACAGGGCGGGTCTAATGAAAAACTGTTTTTT.

The V and J genes are TRBV2 and TRBJ1-3; possible D gene TRBD1, 5 bases. The CDR3 has 13 residues. Per the germline V gene, CDR1 is SNHLY and CDR2 is FYNNEI. V dropped 7 bases and J dropped 4 bases, with 11 bases sitting between them. The CDR3 nucleotides read TGTGCCAGCAAACGGGACGGCGGAAACACCATATATTTT. This encodes CASKRDGGNTIYF.

A word on this clonotype: This may arise from a read error, as a much more abundant clone is one base away. The chain is built from TRBV3-1 and TRBJ2-2; the match to TRBD1 covers 7 bases. CDR3 size: 15 residues. CDR1 LGHDT and CDR2 YNNKEL come from the germline V gene (reference sequence). The CDR3 DNA follows: TGTGCCAGCAGCCCGGGACAGACCAACACCGAGGAGCTGTTTTTT. Amino acids: CASSPGQTNTEELFF.

This clonotype has more than one count but fewer than ten. This chain links TRBV9 with TRBJ2-5, with 13 bases lining up with TRBD2. Germline assignment: CDR1 SGDLS and CDR2 YYNGEE. CDR3 size: 15 residues. V was clipped by 3 bases and J by 2 bases; unmatched bases: 1. The CDR3 region is CASSEGLAGQETQYF. Here the CDR3 DNA reads TGTGCCAGCAGCGAGGGACTAGCGGGACAAGAGACCCAGTACTTC.

The chain joins TRBV6-2 or TRBV6-3 to TRBJ2-2; 14 bases line up with TRBD2. The CDR3 runs 18 residues. Germline V lookup: CDR1 MNHEY, CDR2 SVGEGT. The V and J ends lost 4 bases and 1 base, in that order; junction bases with no gene match: 5. The CDR3 here is CASSSPGLAGGNTGELFF. The CDR3 region has the DNA TGTGCCAGCAGTTCCCCAGGACTAGCGGGAGGGAACACCGGGGAGCTGTTTTTT.

There are many counts of this clonotype. This chain uses TRBV7-9 with TRBJ2-7; 7 bases agree with TRBD2. This CDR3 region has 14 residues. V was pared by 6 bases and J by 5 bases, with 10 bases of the junction left unmatched. Germline V gives CDR1 SEHNR, CDR2 FQNEAQ (reference sequence). CDR3 coding DNA: TGTGCCAGCAGTGACACTAGCGAACTGGACGAGCAGTACTTC. This codes for CASSDTSELDEQYF.

This clonotype has at least ten counts. This chain joins TRBV2 and TRBJ1-4; D is ambiguous. Trimming removed 7 bases at V and 0 bases at J, with 6 bases between. The germline gives CDR1 SNHLY, CDR2 FYNNEI. The CDR3 is 13 amino acids. DNA for the CDR3: TGTGCCAGCAAAAGGGCAACTAATGAAAAACTGTTTTTT. Protein: CASKRATNEKLFF.

This chain connects TRBV10-3 to TRBJ2-1; 7 nucleotides align to TRBD2. V lost 9 bases and J lost 6; bases outside the gene matches: 14. The CDR3 contains 15 residues. Germline-derived CDR1 and CDR2 are ENHRY and SYGVKD. The CDR3 DNA reads as TGTGCCATGAGGGGAGCCAGCGGGAAAAGCAATGAGCAGTTCTTC. Its translation is CAMRGASGKSNEQFF.

This clonotype occurred many times. The rearrangement links TRBV11-2 to TRBJ1-1; D is uncertain. CDR3 length equals 14 residues. Per the germline V gene, CDR1 is SGHAT and CDR2 is FQNNGV. The V and J ends lost 5 bases and 0 bases respectively, with 10 bases between them. The CDR3 bases are TGTGCCAGCAGCCCACAGCTCCTGAACACTGAAGCTTTCTTT. Residues: CASSPQLLNTEAFF.

V and J are TRBV2 and TRBJ2-7, with a weak D call TRBD1 (5 bases). The germline V gene has CDR1 SNHLY and CDR2 FYNNEI. The germline V and J ends were trimmed by 1 base and 0 bases, with 10 bases remaining between them. This CDR3 spans 15 amino acids. The CDR3 spells CASSEGRASSYEQYV. The CDR3 bases are TGTGCCAGCAGTGAAGGCAGGGCGAGCTCCTACGAGCAGTACGTC.

V and J are TRBV30 and TRBJ1-6, with unresolved D. CDR1 and CDR2 (germline): GTSNPN, SVGIG (reference sequence). CDR3 size: 14 residues. V was clipped by 4 bases and J by 6 bases, with 13 bases between them. The CDR3 DNA follows: TGTGCCTGGAATCTGAGGCAGCGTAATTCACCCCTCCACTTT. This translates into CAWNLRQRNSPLHF.

This clonotype showed up many times. V is TRBV7-3 and J is TRBJ2-1, with D possibly being TRBD1 (5 bases). V was trimmed by 1 base and J by 10 bases, leaving 8 bases between them. The CDR3 sequence is 12 residues long. Germline values: CDR1 SGHTA, CDR2 FQGTGA. DNA for the CDR3: TGTGCCAGCAGCTTAAACAGGCGCGAGCAGTTCTTC. Its protein is CASSLNRREQFF.